The 22 T cell receptor beta chains presented below share a single source sample, sequenced in a study of T-cell memory formation after mild COVID-19. TCRdb reprocessed the 5' RACE reads with MiXCR, giving one entry per CDR3 protein. The table has fewer than 250,000 distinct CDR3 sequences, 18% seen once. The sample comprised PBMCs or a T cell subset sorted from them (not recorded which). Every receptor here comes from an adult woman who had mild COVID-19 (a few samples of this study predate the infection). Cell type and time point are not known.

The rearrangement links TRBV11-2 to TRBJ2-2; a weak D match, TRBD2 (5 bases). Germline V CDR1 and CDR2: SGHAT, FQNNGV. With 2 bases removed from V and 1 base from J, the gap between germline ends came to 11 bases. This CDR3 spans 16 amino acids. The CDR3 protein is CASSLIAGENTGELFF. DNA of the CDR3: TGTGCCAGCAGCTTAATCGCGGGTGAGAACACCGGGGAGCTGTTTTTT. Filled out from reference TRBV11-2 and TRBJ2-2, the complete variable domain reads EAGVAQSPRYKIIEKRQSVAFWCNPISGHATLYWYQQILGQGPKLLIQFQNNGVVDDSQLPKDRFSAERLKGVDSTLKIQPAKLEDSAVYLCASSLIAGENTGELFFGEGSRLTVL.

The count of this clonotype is one. The chain carries TRBV12-3 or TRBV12-4 and TRBJ1-6, with D hard to call. The CDR3 covers 12 residues. The germline V and J ends were trimmed by 2 bases and 10 bases, with 6 bases remaining between them. Here the CDR3 reads CASSLPRSPLHF. DNA of the CDR3: TGTGCCAGCAGTTTACCCAGATCACCCCTCCACTTT.

J is TRBJ2-1 and V is TRBV11-1, with D tentatively TRBD1 (5 bases). The CDR3 length is 17 residues. The germline V gene encodes CDR1 SGHAT and CDR2 FQDESV (reference sequence). With 4 bases removed from V and 6 bases from J, the gap between germline ends came to 22 bases. CDR3 residues: CASSSPGPLTGRNEQFF. CDR3 DNA: TGTGCCAGCAGCTCCCCAGGGCCTCTGACGGGCCGCAATGAGCAGTTCTTC.

This chain links TRBV9 with TRBJ1-2, with 11 bases lining up with TRBD1. Germline lookup yields CDR1 SGDLS and CDR2 YYNGEE. The length of the CDR3 is 18 residues. The trim removed 4 bases at V and 4 bases at J, leaving 15 bases unmatched. The CDR3 sequence is CASSQTGTGGVFSYGYTF. The CDR3 DNA sequence: TGTGCCAGCAGCCAAACCGGGACAGGGGGTGTTTTTTCCTATGGCTACACCTTC.

This clonotype was picked up a small number of times. V is TRBV18 and J is TRBJ2-1; D is ambiguous. The CDR3 length is 14 residues. V was trimmed by 2 bases and J by 4 bases, leaving 9 bases between them. Germline V CDR1 and CDR2: KGHSH, LQKENI. The CDR3 sequence: CASSPSGPYNEQFF. As DNA, the CDR3 is TGTGCCAGCTCACCATCGGGCCCTTACAATGAGCAGTTCTTC.

This clonotype has only a few counts. CDR3 loop: CASRPQGARTGELFF. The CDR3 DNA sequence: TGCGCCAGCAGACCCCAGGGGGCACGCACCGGGGAGCTGTTTTTT. This chain links TRBV5-1 with TRBJ2-2; 8 positions match TRBD1. Germline V gives CDR1 SGHRS, CDR2 YFSETQ. V gave up 5 bases and J gave up 4 bases; unmatched junction bases: 7. The CDR3 totals 15 residues.

This clonotype was recorded at least ten times. This sequence joins TRBV30 and TRBJ2-5; no firm D call. Per germline, CDR1 GTSNPN and CDR2 SVGIG (reference sequence). V lost 0 bases and J 1 base, leaving 6 bases between the germline ends. This CDR3 has 13 amino acids. The CDR3 is CAWSVGIQETQYF. The CDR3 DNA reads as TGTGCCTGGAGTGTGGGGATCCAAGAGACCCAGTACTTC.

CDR3 in amino acids: CASSLEGTVRGYGYTF. CDR3 coding DNA: TGTGCCAGCAGCTTAGAAGGCACGGTCAGGGGCTATGGCTACACCTTC. This sequence joins TRBV7-8 and TRBJ1-2; D perhaps matches TRBD1 (6 bases). Germline CDR1 and CDR2: SGHVS and FQNEAQ. There are 16 residues in the CDR3. Trimming removed 1 base at V and 4 bases at J, with 16 bases between.

The chain links TRBV7-2 to TRBJ2-7; 10 bases fit TRBD2. Germline V gene sequence: CDR1 SGHTA, CDR2 FQGNSA. The J segment lost 1 base and the V segment lost 5 bases, leaving 5 bases of the junction unmatched. The CDR3 has 15 residues. The CDR3 nucleotides are TGTGCCAGCAGCCCAGCGGGGGGGCCTTCCTACGAGCAGTACTTC. This translates into CASSPAGGPSYEQYF.

The chain links TRBV12-3 or TRBV12-4 to TRBJ2-5; TRBD1 agrees at 8 bases. V lost 3 bases to trimming and J lost 5 bases; unmatched junction nucleotides: 5. This CDR3 region has 14 residues. CDR3 sequence reads: CASSFSGGGETQYF. The CDR3, as DNA: TGTGCCAGCAGTTTCTCAGGGGGCGGGGAGACCCAGTACTTC.

The CDR3 is CASSPLAGIQETQYF. Written as DNA, the CDR3 is TGTGCCAGCTCACCACTAGCGGGGATCCAAGAGACCCAGTACTTC. The chain has TRBV18 and TRBJ2-5; 8 bases line up with TRBD2. CDR1 is KGHSH, CDR2 LQKENI, per germline. This CDR3 contains 15 residues. J gave up 1 base and V 1 base, and 2 bases lay outside the gene matches.

The rearrangement links TRBV18 to TRBJ1-1; the D gene is possibly TRBD1 (6 bases). The CDR3 runs 15 residues. Germline V lookup: CDR1 KGHSH, CDR2 LQKENI. The germline V and J ends were trimmed by 3 bases and 1 base, with 12 bases remaining between them. CDR3 protein: CASSPRGGGNTEAFF. CDR3 DNA: TGTGCCAGCTCACCCAGAGGGGGTGGGAACACTGAAGCTTTCTTT. Variable domain in full (rest from reference TRBV18 and TRBJ1-1): NAGVMQNPRHLVRRRGQEARLRCSPMKGHSHVYWYRQLPEEGLKFMVYLQKENIIDESGMPKERFSAEFPKEGPSILRIQQVVRGDSAAYFCASSPRGGGNTEAFFGQGTRLTVV.

For the CDR3, the DNA is TGCAGCGTTCAAGGTAGGGGAGAGTACACTGAAGCTTTCTTT. As protein: CSVQGRGEYTEAFF. The chain has TRBV29-1 and TRBJ1-1; TRBD1 might be the D (5 bases). This CDR3 contains 14 residues. V was cut by 5 bases and J by 3 bases, with 16 bases left in between. The germline CDR1 and CDR2 sequences are SQVTM and ANQGSEA.

A few counts support this clonotype. The rearrangement uses TRBV29-1 and TRBJ1-5; D perhaps matches TRBD1 (6 bases). V shed 6 bases and J shed 4 bases, with 13 bases lying between them. CDR3 length: 13 amino acids. Germline V CDR1 and CDR2: SQVTM, ANQGSEA. CDR3 DNA sequence: TGCAGCGTCTCCCGGGACACTAATCAGCCCCAGCATTTT. Protein: CSVSRDTNQPQHF.

Only one count was recorded for this clonotype. Relative to the germline gene, one junction end is altered; a read error may explain this. The gene calls are TRBV12-3 or TRBV12-4 and TRBJ2-3; either TRBD1 or TRBD2 may fit D (5 bases each). The CDR3 is made up of 13 amino acids. CDR3 protein: CASRRDVGDTLDF. CDR3 nucleotides: TGTGCCAGCAGGAGGGACGTCGGAGATACGCTGGATTTT.

In this sample, this clonotype turned up many times. One end of the junction fails to match germline, which may point to a read error. This chain connects TRBV7-7 to TRBJ2-1, with D perhaps matching TRBD1 or TRBD2 (5 bases each). CDR3 size: 17 residues. Germline CDR1 is SSHAT and CDR2 is FNYEAQ (reference sequence). The CDR3 DNA is TGTGCTAGCAGCCCGGGACGGCTAATCCGGGCCTACAATGAGCAGTTCTTC. Translation: CASSPGRLIRAYNEQFF.

This clonotype was observed at least ten times. The CDR3 DNA sequence: TGTGCCAGCAGCTTAGGACAGGGTAGCCACGAGCAGTACTTC. As protein: CASSLGQGSHEQYF. The V gene is TRBV7-9, the J gene TRBJ2-7, with 7 nucleotides matching TRBD1. Germline lookup yields CDR1 SEHNR and CDR2 FQNEAQ (reference sequence). After removal of 1 base from V and 5 bases from J, the junction contained 5 bases not matched to a gene. The CDR3 contains 14 residues.

This clonotype appeared a few times. The rearrangement uses TRBV5-5 and TRBJ2-1; D might be TRBD1 (5 bases). CDR1 is SGHKS, CDR2 YYEKEE, per germline (reference sequence). This CDR3 contains 15 residues. Trimming removed 4 bases from V and 1 base from J, with 12 bases in between. The CDR3 sequence: CASSELGASYNEQFF. The CDR3, as DNA: TGTGCCAGCAGCGAGCTTGGGGCTTCCTACAATGAGCAGTTCTTC.

The gene calls are TRBV2 and TRBJ1-2; TRBD1 is a possible D gene (5 bases). Germline CDR1 and CDR2: SNHLY and FYNNEI. V was shortened by 4 bases and J by 0 bases, with 9 bases between the two germline ends. The CDR3 is 14 amino acids. The CDR3 here is CASSGDRPNYGYTF. In DNA form, the CDR3 reads TGTGCCAGCAGTGGGGACCGTCCTAACTATGGCTACACCTTC.

The J gene is TRBJ2-7, the V gene TRBV7-6, with 8 bases matching TRBD1. Germline assignment: CDR1 SGHVS and CDR2 FNYEAQ. With V trimmed by 0 bases and J by 7 bases, 8 bases remained unmatched. The CDR3 extends over 15 amino acids. CDR3 protein: CASSLADRVGLEQYF. The CDR3 coding sequence is TGTGCCAGCAGCTTAGCGGACAGGGTAGGACTTGAGCAGTACTTC.

CDR3 sequence (DNA): TGCGCCAGCACCCCGACAGGGACCAACCACGAGCAGTACTTC. The encoded protein is CASTPTGTNHEQYF. V is TRBV5-1 and J is TRBJ2-7; 7 nucleotides agree with TRBD1. CDR3 length: 14 amino acids. Germline V gene sequence: CDR1 SGHRS, CDR2 YFSETQ. Unmatched junction bases numbered 11, after V lost 6 bases and J lost 5 bases.

This chain connects TRBV20-1 to TRBJ1-5; unclear D gene. Looked up from germline, CDR1 is DFQATT and CDR2 is SNEGSKA (reference sequence). The CDR3 spans 16 residues. The ends were cut back, 0 bases at V and 1 base at J, with 13 bases in the middle. CDR3 region: CSARDRLYLSNQPQHF. CDR3 nucleotides: TGCAGTGCTAGAGATCGGCTTTATTTGAGCAATCAGCCCCAGCATTTT.